This paragraph reports one TCR beta chain. Its antigen is unknown. These data come from a study of blood T cells in healthy people across ages. Study-wide results and limits: The fall in TCR beta diversity per million T cells was roughly linear with age.

It was with a sample-barcoded 5' primer and a J-beta primer mix that a second PCR of roughly 7 to 12 cycles was run. Any given sample supplied a minimum of 3 million CDR3-containing paired-end reads. TCRdb reanalysed the 5' RACE reads using MiXCR and keeps one entry per CDR3 protein. This table holds 550,000 to 650,000 distinct CDR3 sequences, approximately 30% found once. Germline loops: CDR1 SNHLY, CDR2 FYNNEI. The CDR3 has 15 residues. V gave up 5 bases and J gave up 2 bases; unmatched junction bases: 6. The origin of this receptor is an elderly woman in good health. Sequencing was done on a sample of blood. This chain connects TRBV2 to TRBJ2-1; 7 nucleotides align to TRBD1. As DNA, the CDR3 is TGTGCCAGCAGTACCTACAGGGGACCCTACAATGAGCAGTTCTTC. This gives the protein CASSTYRGPYNEQFF.